What follows is one T cell receptor (beta chain) and its context. V was shortened by 6 bases and J by 3 bases, with 18 bases between the two germline ends. Germline CDR1 MDHEN, CDR2 SYDVKM. The length of the CDR3 is 15 residues. The data are from a study of cytomegalovirus exposure and HLA in healthy donors. 60 Vbeta and 13 Jbeta primers were used in PCR. Produced via immunoSEQ multiplex PCR; TCRdb's table is partial and in-frame only. The sample carries approximately 37,000 clones, around two thirds recorded once. V and J are TRBV28 and TRBJ2-7; no clear D gene. This clonotype originated in a man under 40 in good health and CMV-seronegative. The sequencing input was PBMCs. The CDR3 reads CASRQSWVPIYEQYF. The CDR3 DNA sequence: TGTGCCAGCAGACAGTCCTGGGTTCCTATCTACGAGCAGTACTTC.